This entry lists 30 T cell receptor beta chains sequenced from one sample in a study of OX40 agonist ivuxolimab in advanced cancers. TCRdb's table, derived via immunoSEQ multiplex PCR, lists solely in-frame clones and lacks some. The data contain 45,000 to 65,000 clones, more than 65% of them singletons. The specimen comprised CD4+ or CD8+ T cells sorted from blood, sampled in a trial of the OX40 agonist ivuxolimab. The origin of the receptors is an adult with an advanced solid tumor such as melanoma, head and neck, liver or kidney cancer.

The chain couples TRBV5-1 to TRBJ2-1; TRBD2 aligns across 9 bases. Germline CDR1 reads SGHRS; CDR2 reads YFSETQ. The CDR3 runs to 21 residues. Germline trimming cut 0 bases from V and 0 bases from J; bases unmatched to any gene: 16. DNA for the CDR3: TGCGCCAGCAGCTTGGGGCCCGTTGGTAGCGGGGGCCTGAGCTCCTACAATGAGCAGTTCTTC. Amino acid sequence: CASSLGPVGSGGLSSYNEQFF. The full variable domain, completed using reference TRBV5-1 and TRBJ2-1, is KAGVTQTPRYLIKTRGQQVTLSCSPISGHRSVSWYQQTPGQGLQFLFEYFSETQRNKGNFPGRFSGRQFSNSRSEMNVSTLELGDSALYLCASSLGPVGSGGLSSYNEQFFGPGTRLTVL.

The genes are TRBV5-1 and TRBJ2-3, with D tentatively TRBD1 (5 bases). This CDR3 has 16 amino acids. V lost 7 bases and J lost 2, with 20 bases in between. The germline CDR1 and CDR2 sequences are SGHRS and YFSETQ. CDR3 sequence (DNA): TGCGCCAGCGCCCCCTTTAGGGGCCCCTCCACAGATACGCAGTATTTT. Translated: CASAPFRGPSTDTQYF.

CDR3 residues: CASSEPVDFGLAGRASTDTQYF. The DNA of the CDR3 is TGTGCCAGCAGTGAACCCGTAGATTTCGGACTAGCGGGCAGAGCTAGCACAGATACGCAGTATTTT. The J gene is TRBJ2-3, the V gene TRBV2, with 11 bases fitting TRBD2. Trimming took 2 bases from V and 0 from J; bases not matched to a gene: 19. Germline V gene lookup returns CDR1 SNHLY and CDR2 FYNNEI. The CDR3 runs 22 residues. The variable domain in full, completed from reference TRBV2 and TRBJ2-3, reads EPEVTQTPSHQVTQMGQEVILRCVPISNHLYFYWYRQILGQKVEFLVSFYNNEISEKSEIFDDQFSVERPDGSNFTLKIRSTKLEDSAMYFCASSEPVDFGLAGRASTDTQYFGPGTRLTVL.

The chain carries TRBV4-1 and TRBJ1-2; a weak D match, TRBD1 (6 bases). The V gene lost 1 base and the J gene lost 8 bases, with 14 bases spanning the gap. The CDR3 has 14 residues. Per germline, CDR1 MGHRA and CDR2 YSYEKL. The CDR3 loop reads CASSQVTGSRGYTF. The CDR3 DNA sequence: TGCGCCAGCAGCCAAGTAACAGGGAGCCGGGGCTACACCTTC.

The rearrangement joins TRBV5-6 to TRBJ2-3; D ambiguous. The CDR3 covers 15 residues. V lost 4 bases and J 3 bases, leaving 15 bases between the germline ends. Germline CDR1 reads SGHDT; CDR2 reads YYEEEE. CDR3 in DNA: TGTGCCAGCAGCCCGGCCTGGGGTGGGACAGATACGCAGTATTTT. This gives the protein CASSPAWGGTDTQYF.

V is TRBV16 and J is TRBJ1-2; TRBD1 is a possible D gene (5 bases). V lost 4 bases, J lost 7 bases, and 16 bases lay in between. The CDR3 length is 14 residues. The germline CDR1 and CDR2 sequences are KGHSY and FQNENV. In DNA, the CDR3 is TGTGCCAGCAGCCCCTTGGTGGGGGTAAGTGGCTACACCTTC. Its translation: CASSPLVGVSGYTF.

This clone appeared a few times. The J gene is TRBJ2-1, the V gene TRBV7-2, with 10 nucleotides matching TRBD2. This CDR3 region has 14 residues. V lost 1 base, J lost 8 bases, and 2 bases stayed unmatched. Germline CDR1 is SGHTA and CDR2 is FQGNSA. The DNA for the CDR3 is TGTGCCAGCAGCTTAGTACTAGCGGGGTATGAGCAGTTCTTC. This encodes CASSLVLAGYEQFF.

This chain uses TRBV7-3 with TRBJ2-1; TRBD1 is a possible D gene (6 bases). This CDR3 is built from 15 residues. Between the trimmed V and J ends, which lost 4 bases and 1 base, there was a span of 11 bases. Germline V lookup: CDR1 SGHTA, CDR2 FQGTGA. The CDR3 loop is CASSWGQGSYNEQFF. As DNA, the CDR3 is TGTGCCAGCAGCTGGGGACAAGGATCCTACAATGAGCAGTTCTTC.

V and J are TRBV7-2 and TRBJ2-7; the match to TRBD1 covers 8 bases. CDR3 length equals 14 residues. Trimming cost V 2 bases and J 4 bases; bases outside gene matches: 4. Germline lookup yields CDR1 SGHTA and CDR2 FQGNSA. CDR3 nucleotide sequence: TGTGCCAGCAGCTTATGGCAGGGGGCTTACGAGCAGTACTTC. Translation gives CASSLWQGAYEQYF.

V usage is TRBV9 and J usage is TRBJ1-5; the D is unclear. Germline V gene lookup returns CDR1 SGDLS and CDR2 YYNGEE. Trimming took off 0 bases at V and 0 bases at J, with 7 bases between the two ends. The CDR3 length is 15 residues. CDR3 amino acids: CASSVDGYSNQPQHF. The DNA for the CDR3 is TGTGCCAGCAGCGTAGATGGTTATAGCAATCAGCCCCAGCATTTT.

The genes are TRBV11-2 and TRBJ2-7; D not certain. V lost 0 bases to trimming and J lost 0 bases, with 15 bases between them. There are 17 residues in the CDR3. Germline CDR1 and CDR2: SGHAT and FQNNGV. For the CDR3, the DNA is TGTGCCAGCAGCTTAGATAGACGGCTCTCGAGCTCCTACGAGCAGTACTTC. Residues: CASSLDRRLSSSYEQYF.

The chain combines TRBV11-2 with TRBJ1-5, with D uncertain. V shed 1 base and J shed 0 bases, with 7 bases lying between them. Germline assignment: CDR1 SGHAT and CDR2 FQNNGV. The CDR3 has 15 amino acids. CDR3: CASSLGSFSNQPQHF. CDR3 in DNA: TGTGCCAGCAGCTTAGGTAGCTTTAGCAATCAGCCCCAGCATTTT.

This clone turned up a few times. CDR3 nucleotides: TGTGCCAGCAGTTACAAGAAATTCGGATACAATGAGCAGTTCTTC. Amino acid sequence: CASSYKKFGYNEQFF. The chain has TRBV6-5 and TRBJ2-1; D uncertain. The CDR3 is made up of 15 amino acids. Germline V lookup: CDR1 MNHEY, CDR2 SVGAGI. Trimming pared 2 bases from V and 4 bases from J, leaving 12 bases between.

The V and J genes are TRBV9 and TRBJ2-3, with TRBD2 matching 11 bases. The germline gives CDR1 SGDLS, CDR2 YYNGEE. The V gene end was trimmed by 3 bases and the J gene end by 3 bases; junction bases not matched to a gene: 6. The CDR3 contains 16 residues. Here the CDR3 DNA reads TGTGCCAGCAGCGCTGGGACTAGCGGTGCTACAGATACGCAGTATTTT. It yields the protein CASSAGTSGATDTQYF. The complete variable domain, with remaining parts taken from reference TRBV9 and TRBJ2-3, reads DSGVTQTPKHLITATGQRVTLRCSPRSGDLSVYWYQQSLDQGLQFLIQYYNGEERAKGNILERFSAQQFPDLHSELNLSSLELGDSALYFCASSAGTSGATDTQYFGPGTRLTVL.

J is TRBJ1-2 and V is TRBV5-4; TRBD1 aligns across 8 bases. Germline lookup yields CDR1 SGHNT and CDR2 YYREEE (reference sequence). CDR3 length: 16 residues. Trimming took 4 bases from V and 1 from J; bases not matched to a gene: 9. The CDR3 bases are TGTGCCAGCAGCGCGACAGGGGCGACACTTAACTATGGCTACACCTTC. Residues: CASSATGATLNYGYTF.

The V gene is TRBV11-2, the J gene TRBJ1-6, with D possibly TRBD1 on 6 matching bases. Germline V gene data show CDR1 as SGHAT and CDR2 as FQNNGV. Deletions cut 2 bases from V and 6 bases from J, with 8 bases between. The CDR3 has 14 residues. The CDR3 is CASSLLRGNSPLHF. The DNA of the CDR3 is TGTGCCAGCAGCTTACTCAGGGGTAATTCACCCCTCCACTTT. Full variable domain (remainder filled in from reference TRBV11-2 and TRBJ1-6): EAGVAQSPRYKIIEKRQSVAFWCNPISGHATLYWYQQILGQGPKLLIQFQNNGVVDDSQLPKDRFSAERLKGVDSTLKIQPAKLEDSAVYLCASSLLRGNSPLHFGNGTRLTVT.

This clone occurred a few times. The chain uses TRBV5-4 and TRBJ1-3; TRBD1 aligns across 9 bases. V shed 4 bases, J shed 8 bases, and the junction held 4 bases outside the gene matches. Per the germline V gene, CDR1 is SGHNT and CDR2 is YYREEE (reference sequence). The CDR3 is 13 amino acids. The CDR3 DNA sequence: TGTGCCAGCAGCCCGGGACAGGGAGACACCATATATTTT. The encoded protein is CASSPGQGDTIYF.

The chain recombines TRBV4-2 with TRBJ1-4; no firm D call. Between the trimmed V and J ends, which lost 4 bases and 1 base, there was a span of 13 bases. The CDR3 spans 16 residues. CDR1 and CDR2 (germline): LGHNA, YNFKEQ. CDR3 region: CASSPGVAGTNEKLFF. In DNA form, the CDR3 reads TGTGCCAGCAGCCCTGGGGTGGCAGGAACTAATGAAAAACTGTTTTTT.

The chain has TRBV7-8 and TRBJ2-7; D gene ambiguous. Germline V gene sequence: CDR1 SGHVS, CDR2 FQNEAQ. V lost 2 bases to trimming and J lost 0 bases, with 14 bases between them. The CDR3 is made up of 16 amino acids. CDR3 bases: TGTGCCAGCAGCTTAACGGAAGACCGATACTCCTACGAGCAGTACTTC. Residues: CASSLTEDRYSYEQYF.

V and J are TRBV7-8 and TRBJ2-3; D is tentatively TRBD1 or TRBD2 (7 bases each). The CDR3 extends over 16 amino acids. Trimming stripped 2 bases from V and 4 bases from J, with 16 bases between. Germline-derived CDR1 and CDR2 are SGHVS and FQNEAQ. The CDR3 here is CASSLPRGGLADTQYF. CDR3 sequence (DNA): TGTGCCAGCAGCTTACCCAGGGGGGGGTTGGCAGATACGCAGTATTTT.

The V and J genes are TRBV19 and TRBJ1-3; D not resolved. The CDR3 loop spans 17 amino acids. CDR1 and CDR2 from the germline V gene are LNHDA and SQIVND (reference sequence). V lost 4 bases, J lost 6 bases, and 22 bases lay in between. The CDR3 DNA sequence: TGTGCCAGTAGTAGTGGTATCCGGCGGGCATTTGAAAACACCATATATTTT. Amino acids: CASSSGIRRAFENTIYF. Using reference TRBV19 and TRBJ1-3 for the parts outside the CDR3, the full variable domain is DGGITQSPKYLFRKEGQNVTLSCEQNLNHDAMYWYRQDPGQGLRLIYYSQIVNDFQKGDIAEGYSVSREKKESFPLTVTSAQKNPTAFYLCASSSGIRRAFENTIYFGEGSWLTVV.

The CDR3 spells CASRADRLLQETQYF. CDR3 sequence (DNA): TGTGCCAGTAGGGCGGACAGGCTACTCCAAGAGACCCAGTACTTC. The V gene is TRBV19, the J gene TRBJ2-5; 7 bases align to TRBD1. Germline V gene sequence: CDR1 LNHDA, CDR2 SQIVND (reference sequence). CDR3 length: 15 amino acids. V shed 6 bases and J 1 base; nucleotides not matched to a gene: 8. The full variable domain, with the rest looked up from reference TRBV19 and TRBJ2-5, is DGGITQSPKYLFRKEGQNVTLSCEQNLNHDAMYWYRQDPGQGLRLIYYSQIVNDFQKGDIAEGYSVSREKKESFPLTVTSAQKNPTAFYLCASRADRLLQETQYFGPGTRLLVL.

V and J are TRBV4-3 and TRBJ1-1; no firm D call. CDR1 is LGHNA and CDR2 is YSLEER in the germline V gene. There are 14 residues in the CDR3. Trimming took 0 bases from V and 5 from J, leaving 10 bases between them. The CDR3: CASSQEVGRTEAFF. The CDR3, as DNA: TGCGCCAGCAGCCAAGAGGTGGGCCGGACTGAAGCTTTCTTT.

This clone was detected a few times. The chain employs TRBV15 and TRBJ1-4; D is perhaps TRBD1 (5 bases). Trimming took off 0 bases at V and 2 bases at J, with 13 bases between the two ends. CDR1 and CDR2 (germline): LNHNV, YYDKDF (reference sequence). The CDR3 length is 17 residues. This CDR3 reads CATSRDPHRGTNEKLFF. For the CDR3, the DNA is TGTGCCACCAGCAGAGATCCTCACCGGGGGACTAATGAAAAACTGTTTTTT.

The rearrangement uses TRBV6-5 and TRBJ1-5, with D hard to call. Germline V lookup: CDR1 MNHEY, CDR2 SVGAGI. With 6 bases removed from V and 4 bases from J, the gap between germline ends came to 10 bases. CDR3 size: 13 residues. CDR3 in DNA: TGTGCCAGCAGCTCGGAGGGAAATCAGCCCCAGCATTTT. Translated: CASSSEGNQPQHF.

This CDR3 is CASSLGAGPWPQHF. Written as DNA, the CDR3 is TGTGCCAGCAGCTTAGGGGCAGGGCCATGGCCCCAGCATTTT. V is TRBV7-9 and J is TRBJ1-5; D might be TRBD1 (5 bases). CDR1 and CDR2 (germline): SEHNR, FQNEAQ (reference sequence). The CDR3 has 14 residues. With 1 base removed from V and 9 bases from J, the gap between germline ends came to 13 bases.

The chain employs TRBV2 and TRBJ1-5; D remains unclear. CDR1 and CDR2 from the germline V gene are SNHLY and FYNNEI. V lost 5 bases, J lost 4 bases, and 12 bases lay in between. This CDR3 has 14 amino acids. CDR3 nucleotides: TGTGCCAGCAGTTTCAGACCTGGAAATCAGCCCCAGCATTTT. The encoded protein is CASSFRPGNQPQHF.

The rearrangement uses TRBV10-3 and TRBJ1-3; no clear D. The CDR3 is made up of 13 amino acids. The germline V gene encodes CDR1 ENHRY and CDR2 SYGVKD. Trimming stripped 6 bases from V and 2 bases from J, with 8 bases between. The CDR3 DNA reads as TGTGCCATCAGCCCCGGGGCTGGAAACACCATATATTTT. It translates to CAISPGAGNTIYF.

The V and J genes are TRBV19 and TRBJ1-1; TRBD1 is a possible D gene (6 bases). Germline V gene data show CDR1 as LNHDA and CDR2 as SQIVND (reference sequence). The CDR3 sequence is 17 residues long. Deletions cut 1 base from V and 4 bases from J, with 19 bases between. CDR3 bases: TGTGCCAGTAGTATAGGCCAGGGGCAGAGAGTTGCCACTGAAGCTTTCTTT. Protein: CASSIGQGQRVATEAFF.

The rearrangement joins TRBV27 to TRBJ1-2; D gene uncertain. V gave up 4 bases and J gave up 3 bases, with 9 bases separating them. The CDR3 is 13 residues long. The germline CDR1 and CDR2 sequences are MNHEY and SMNVEV (reference sequence). The DNA for the CDR3 is TGTGCCAGCAGTTCTCTACGGGACTATGGCTACACCTTC. It codes for CASSSLRDYGYTF.